These 20 T cell receptor beta chains share one sample of origin, sequenced in a study of identical twins (TCRdb year 2016). The library was obtained by 5' RACE. Sequencing was performed on an Illumina HiSeq 2000. Starting from the raw public reads, TCRdb applied fastp trimming at Q25, assembled clones with MiXCR and retained in-frame beta chains. Every CDR3 protein is listed once, alongside the most common genes and DNA of its rows. In all, the sample holds some 570,000 distinct CDR3 sequences, and more than 20% of those were seen once. The ten top clones hold around 0.47% of the sample. The data were also submitted as part of a second study, on yellow fever vaccine responses in identical twins.

Specimen: CD4+ T cells sorted from blood. All receptors derive from a woman under 30 in good health.

The CDR3 bases are TGTGCCAGCAGGGCAGGGGATTCTGGGTACGAGCAGTACTTC. Its translation: CASRAGDSGYEQYF. The gene calls are TRBV6-1 and TRBJ2-7; possibly TRBD1 for D (6 bases). CDR1 and CDR2 (germline): MNHNS, SASEGT. V lost 6 bases and J lost 4, with 16 bases in between. The CDR3 runs 14 residues.

This chain connects TRBV5-1 to TRBJ2-3; D uncertain. The length of the CDR3 is 14 residues. V was trimmed by 8 bases and J by 4 bases, leaving 17 bases between them. Per germline, CDR1 SGHRS and CDR2 YFSETQ. DNA of the CDR3: TGCGCCAGTCGACCAGACCTGAAGGCAGATACGCAGTATTTT. Protein sequence: CASRPDLKADTQYF.

V and J are TRBV7-9 and TRBJ2-3, with D maybe TRBD1 (6 bases). Looked up from germline, CDR1 is SEHNR and CDR2 is FQNEAQ (reference sequence). CDR3 length: 12 residues. V was cut by 10 bases and J by 2 bases, with 10 bases left in between. In DNA, the CDR3 is TGTGCCACCCAGGGGTACACAGATACGCAGTATTTT. It yields the protein CATQGYTDTQYF.

This sequence joins TRBV3-1 and TRBJ2-7; TRBD2 aligns across 7 bases. V was clipped by 4 bases and J by 0 bases; unmatched bases: 15. The germline CDR1 and CDR2 sequences are LGHDT and YNNKEL (reference sequence). This CDR3 comprises 18 residues. CDR3 in DNA: TGTGCCAGCAGCCGAGGAGACTCGAGCGGGATTTCCTCCTACGAGCAGTACTTC. This encodes CASSRGDSSGISSYEQYF.

Only a few counts were recorded for this clonotype. The chain has TRBV11-3 and TRBJ2-2, with 7 bases matching TRBD2. Trimming cost V 2 bases and J 6 bases; bases outside gene matches: 6. In germline, CDR1 is SGHNT, CDR2 YENEEA. The CDR3 spans 15 residues. The CDR3 nucleotides read TGTGCCAGCAGCTTAAGTGGCGGGGGATCCGGGGAGCTGTTTTTT. This gives the protein CASSLSGGGSGELFF.

As DNA, the CDR3 is TGTGCCAGCAGCTTAGGACTAGCGGGAGCCGGCAATGAGCAGTTCTTC. Its translation is CASSLGLAGAGNEQFF. The V call is TRBV11-1, the J call TRBJ2-1; 12 positions agree with TRBD2. Germline V lookup: CDR1 SGHAT, CDR2 FQDESV (reference sequence). The CDR3 runs 16 residues. V trimming: 1 base; J trimming: 6 bases; junction bases outside the gene matches: 4.

This clonotype was counted between two and nine times. The J gene is TRBJ1-1, the V gene TRBV5-1, with 10 bases fitting TRBD1. This CDR3 region has 14 residues. Germline CDR1 is SGHRS and CDR2 is YFSETQ. The J segment lost 3 bases and the V segment lost 4 bases, leaving 3 bases of the junction unmatched. The CDR3 sequence is CASSIGTGDTEAFF. The CDR3 bases are TGCGCCAGCAGCATTGGGACAGGGGACACTGAAGCTTTCTTT. Drawing the rest from reference TRBV5-1 and TRBJ1-1, the complete variable domain is KAGVTQTPRYLIKTRGQQVTLSCSPISGHRSVSWYQQTPGQGLQFLFEYFSETQRNKGNFPGRFSGRQFSNSRSEMNVSTLELGDSALYLCASSIGTGDTEAFFGQGTRLTVV.

The V and J genes are TRBV20-1 and TRBJ2-5; TRBD2 matches 9 bases. The germline V gene has CDR1 DFQATT and CDR2 SNEGSKA (reference sequence). The CDR3 sequence is 18 residues long. V dropped 5 bases and J dropped 3; count of bases not matched to a gene: 19. The CDR3 DNA follows: TGCAGTGCTGCCCCCCGGTCTAGCGGGATATGGGCAAAAGAGACCCAGTACTTC. Translation: CSAAPRSSGIWAKETQYF.

This rearrangement joins TRBV20-1 to TRBJ2-5; the match to TRBD2 covers 7 bases. Germline trimming cut 3 bases from V and 1 base from J; bases unmatched to any gene: 2. This CDR3 is built from 13 residues. Germline V gene data show CDR1 as DFQATT and CDR2 as SNEGSKA (reference sequence). Here the CDR3 reads CSASGRSQETQYF. The CDR3 bases are TGCAGTGCTAGCGGGAGGTCCCAAGAGACCCAGTACTTC.

This clonotype appeared once. V and J are TRBV20-1 and TRBJ2-3; 11 positions agree with TRBD2. V gave up 7 bases and J gave up 6 bases; unmatched junction bases: 6. The germline CDR1 and CDR2 sequences are DFQATT and SNEGSKA (reference sequence). This CDR3 is built from 13 residues. The chain's CDR3 is CSGLAGGRDTQYF. CDR3 nucleotides: TGCAGTGGCCTAGCGGGAGGCCGGGATACGCAGTATTTT.

This clonotype has a handful of counts. V usage is TRBV28 and J usage is TRBJ1-5; D unclear. The CDR3 extends over 20 amino acids. Between the trimmed V and J ends, which lost 3 bases and 4 bases, there was a span of 28 bases. Germline CDR1 MDHEN, CDR2 SYDVKM. The CDR3 protein is CASSFFKTRVSGPTNQPQHF. CDR3 sequence (DNA): TGTGCCAGCAGTTTTTTTAAGACTAGGGTCTCCGGCCCCACTAATCAGCCCCAGCATTTT.

This clonotype turned up a few times. This chain's CDR3 is CASSSNGANTGELFF. In nucleotides, the CDR3 is TGCGCCAGCAGCTCAAACGGGGCTAACACCGGGGAGCTGTTTTTT. The J gene is TRBJ2-2, the V gene TRBV5-1; D may be TRBD1 or TRBD2 (5 bases each). V lost 3 bases and J lost 2, with 11 bases in between. CDR1 is SGHRS and CDR2 is YFSETQ in the germline V gene. The CDR3 has 15 amino acids. The variable domain in full, with the rest retrieved from reference TRBV5-1 and TRBJ2-2, is KAGVTQTPRYLIKTRGQQVTLSCSPISGHRSVSWYQQTPGQGLQFLFEYFSETQRNKGNFPGRFSGRQFSNSRSEMNVSTLELGDSALYLCASSSNGANTGELFFGEGSRLTVL.

There are many counts of this clonotype. The CDR3 loop is CASSLGGPTDTQYF. As DNA, the CDR3 is TGCGCCAGCAGCTTGGGCGGGCCCACAGATACGCAGTATTTT. The chain couples TRBV5-1 to TRBJ2-3; tentatively, D is TRBD2 (5 bases). This CDR3 spans 14 amino acids. Germline V CDR1 and CDR2: SGHRS, YFSETQ. V gave up 0 bases and J gave up 2 bases, with 7 bases separating them.

A few counts support this clonotype. This chain links TRBV7-2 with TRBJ1-1; D might be TRBD1 (5 bases). Germline assignment: CDR1 SGHTA and CDR2 FQGNSA. This CDR3 region has 16 residues. V was trimmed by 2 bases and J by 0 bases, leaving 13 bases between them. CDR3 sequence reads: CASSLRYRFMNTEAFF. The DNA of the CDR3 is TGTGCCAGCAGCTTAAGGTACAGGTTCATGAACACTGAAGCTTTCTTT.

This clonotype was seen more than once but under ten times. The chain uses TRBV20-1 and TRBJ2-1; 10 positions match TRBD1. This CDR3 contains 15 residues. With 1 base clipped from V and 9 bases from J, the junction kept 9 bases outside the gene matches. Per germline, CDR1 DFQATT and CDR2 SNEGSKA (reference sequence). This CDR3 reads CSARVSGQGTGEQFF. The CDR3 DNA is TGCAGTGCTAGAGTTTCGGGACAGGGGACGGGTGAGCAGTTCTTC.

This clonotype turned up a few times. The rearrangement uses TRBV5-1 and TRBJ1-1; D remains ambiguous. Per the germline V gene, CDR1 is SGHRS and CDR2 is YFSETQ. Trimming pared 0 bases from V and 0 bases from J, leaving 15 bases between. The CDR3 totals 17 residues. The CDR3 reads CASSLAFRSTVNTEAFF. The CDR3, as DNA: TGCGCCAGCAGCTTGGCCTTTCGTTCGACGGTGAACACTGAAGCTTTCTTT.

This clonotype showed up just a few times. The V call is TRBV7-9, the J call TRBJ2-5; possible D gene TRBD1, 6 bases. CDR1 SEHNR and CDR2 FQNEAQ come from the germline V gene (reference sequence). The CDR3 extends over 17 amino acids. Trimming pared 1 base from V and 2 bases from J, leaving 17 bases between. The CDR3 loop is CASSLGFKWTAQETQYF. The CDR3 coding sequence is TGTGCCAGCAGCTTAGGTTTCAAGTGGACAGCTCAAGAGACCCAGTACTTC.

This clonotype was counted many times. V is TRBV20-1 and J is TRBJ2-4; 15 nucleotides agree with TRBD2. Germline CDR1 reads DFQATT; CDR2 reads SNEGSKA (reference sequence). This CDR3 has 14 amino acids. After removal of 6 bases from V and 12 bases from J, the junction contained 9 bases not matched to a gene. CDR3 amino acids: CSAPPGTSGGPQYF. The CDR3 nucleotides are TGCAGTGCCCCACCTGGGACTAGCGGGGGGCCTCAGTACTTC.

This clonotype was detected a few times. The chain is built from TRBV10-2 and TRBJ2-1; 8 bases map to TRBD2. Germline V gives CDR1 WSHSY, CDR2 SAAADI. This CDR3 is 17 amino acids long. V was clipped by 8 bases and J by 2 bases; unmatched bases: 14. The CDR3: CASGGGLLAATYNEQFF. The CDR3 region has the DNA TGCGCCAGCGGGGGTGGGTTACTAGCGGCAACCTACAATGAGCAGTTCTTC.

The chain links TRBV7-2 to TRBJ1-5; TRBD1 agrees at 8 bases. Germline V gives CDR1 SGHTA, CDR2 FQGNSA. The CDR3 contains 16 residues. Unmatched junction bases numbered 8, after V lost 5 bases and J lost 2 bases. CDR3 DNA sequence: TGTGCCAGCAGCAAAGACAGGGGAGGTGGCAATCAGCCCCAGCATTTT. Amino acids: CASSKDRGGGNQPQHF.